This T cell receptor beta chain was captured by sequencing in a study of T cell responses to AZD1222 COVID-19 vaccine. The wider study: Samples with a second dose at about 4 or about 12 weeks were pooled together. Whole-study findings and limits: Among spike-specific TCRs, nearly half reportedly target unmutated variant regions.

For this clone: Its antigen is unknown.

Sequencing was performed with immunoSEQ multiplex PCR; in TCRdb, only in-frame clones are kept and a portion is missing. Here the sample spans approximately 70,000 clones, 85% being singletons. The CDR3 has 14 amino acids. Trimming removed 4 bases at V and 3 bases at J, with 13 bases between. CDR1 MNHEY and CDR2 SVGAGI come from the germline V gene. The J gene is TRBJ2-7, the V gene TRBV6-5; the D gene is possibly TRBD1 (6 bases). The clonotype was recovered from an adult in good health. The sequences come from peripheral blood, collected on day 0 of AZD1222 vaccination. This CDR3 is CASSFIRDIYEQYF. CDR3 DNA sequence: TGTGCCAGCAGTTTCATCCGGGACATCTACGAGCAGTACTTC.